This T cell receptor beta chain is drawn from a study of CD8+CD57+ T cells in acquired aplastic anemia. Whole-study context: Sorted CD4+ plus CD8+ cells gave DNA averaging around 3 ug.

Patients sequenced had flow cytometry evidence of CD8+CD57+ cell expansion. Patients had not yet gotten any therapy when their blood was taken for sampling. The study profiled TCR beta VDJ and CDR3 using genomic DNA as template. MiXCR, run by TCRdb on the reads, gives a single entry per CDR3 protein. Seen here are some 180,000 distinct CDR3 sequences, 63% observed once, and the top ten hold about 42%. General study findings and limits: Common to patients and controls were twenty-nine CD8+ CDR3 sequences.

To note about this clonotype: The antigen remains unidentified.

The V and J ends lost 6 bases and 3 bases, in that order; junction bases with no gene match: 8. The CDR3 runs to 15 residues. CDR1 and CDR2 from the germline V gene are SGHVS and FNYEAQ. The source of this sequence is a human donor with aplastic anemia. The rearrangement uses TRBV7-6 and TRBJ2-1; 7 bases line up with TRBD1. The material sequenced was sorted CD4+, CD8+, or CD8+CD57+ T cells (not recorded which) from PBMCs. The CDR3 sequence is CASSSQGQFYNEQFF. CDR3 sequence (DNA): TGTGCCAGCAGTTCACAGGGACAGTTCTACAATGAGCAGTTCTTC.